This passage covers 17 T cell receptor beta chains from one sample sequenced in a study of blood T cell repertoires in COVID-19. The method was immunoSEQ multiplex PCR; TCRdb's version includes in-frame clones alone and lacks a portion of them. The data show some 60,000 clones, 90% seen once. The source material was peripheral blood. The receptor set was obtained from a man aged 35-49 years with acute or convalescent COVID-19.

This sequence joins TRBV9 and TRBJ1-1, with D possibly matching TRBD1 (5 bases). CDR1 SGDLS and CDR2 YYNGEE come from the germline V gene. The CDR3 consists of 15 residues. V dropped 4 bases and J dropped 1 base, with 14 bases sitting between them. The CDR3 nucleotides are TGTGCCAGCAGCCTCTCCTCCGGGGGGAACACTGAAGCTTTCTTT. Encoded protein: CASSLSSGGNTEAFF.

J is TRBJ1-2 and V is TRBV5-1, with TRBD1 matching over 12 bases. This CDR3 comprises 16 residues. Germline V gives CDR1 SGHRS, CDR2 YFSETQ. V gave up 5 bases and J gave up 2 bases; unmatched junction bases: 7. DNA of the CDR3: TGCGCCAGCAGGTCCGGGACAGGGGGCCCGAACTATGGCTACACCTTC. Its translation: CASRSGTGGPNYGYTF.

The chain employs TRBV6-2 or TRBV6-3 and TRBJ1-5, with D possibly being TRBD1 (6 bases). Per germline, CDR1 MNHEY and CDR2 SVGEGT. Trimming removed 6 bases at V and 7 bases at J, with 16 bases between. The CDR3 runs 14 residues. CDR3 protein: CASSSRQVGQPQHF. The CDR3 DNA reads TGTGCCAGCAGCTCTAGACAGGTGGGGCAGCCCCAGCATTTT.

This rearrangement joins TRBV10-3 to TRBJ1-1; no clear D gene. Trimming removed 4 bases at V and 6 bases at J, with 15 bases between. Germline CDR1 ENHRY, CDR2 SYGVKD. The CDR3 runs to 14 residues. CDR3 residues: CAISGAWVGAEAFF. The CDR3 nucleotides are TGTGCCATCAGTGGAGCATGGGTGGGCGCTGAAGCTTTCTTT.

This clone was seen only once. The rearrangement joins TRBV2 to TRBJ1-1; a weak D match, TRBD1 (5 bases). Trimming cost V 3 bases and J 1 base, with 9 bases left between them. The CDR3 spans 14 residues. The germline V gene encodes CDR1 SNHLY and CDR2 FYNNEI. The DNA of the CDR3 is TGTGCCAGCAGTGATGACAGCTGGAACACTGAAGCTTTCTTT. Protein sequence: CASSDDSWNTEAFF. Variable domain in full (rest from reference TRBV2 and TRBJ1-1): EPEVTQTPSHQVTQMGQEVILRCVPISNHLYFYWYRQILGQKVEFLVSFYNNEISEKSEIFDDQFSVERPDGSNFTLKIRSTKLEDSAMYFCASSDDSWNTEAFFGQGTRLTVV.

This clone was seen only once. The rearrangement links TRBV6-4 to TRBJ2-3; D is perhaps TRBD1 (6 bases). The CDR3 covers 17 residues. Trimming stripped 2 bases from V and 9 bases from J, with 24 bases between. CDR1 and CDR2 from the germline V gene are MRHNA and SNTAGT. Written as DNA, the CDR3 is TGTGCCAGCAGTGACGCCTCAGGCAGGGGAAGAGTCATCACGCAGTATTTT. It yields the protein CASSDASGRGRVITQYF.

The chain couples TRBV10-3 to TRBJ2-5, with D uncertain. V dropped 0 bases and J dropped 1 base, with 6 bases sitting between them. Germline CDR1 ENHRY, CDR2 SYGVKD. The CDR3 has 14 residues. This CDR3 reads CAISESKLQETQYF. CDR3 coding DNA: TGTGCCATCAGTGAGTCGAAGCTCCAAGAGACCCAGTACTTC.

This chain joins TRBV24-1 and TRBJ2-1; 10 bases line up with TRBD2. CDR3 size: 14 residues. The germline V gene encodes CDR1 KGHDR and CDR2 SFDVKD. J was trimmed by 3 bases and V by 6 bases; bases with no gene match: 1. CDR3 in DNA: TGTGCCACCAGTCAGCGGGAGGGCTACAATGAGCAGTTCTTC. Protein: CATSQREGYNEQFF.

This clone showed up just once. The chain links TRBV6-5 to TRBJ2-5, with D perhaps TRBD2 (5 bases). The germline gives CDR1 MNHEY, CDR2 SVGAGI. This CDR3 contains 13 residues. V was cut by 7 bases and J by 4 bases, with 13 bases left in between. The CDR3 region is CASTGSAGETQYF. CDR3 nucleotide sequence: TGTGCCAGCACGGGTAGCGCCGGAGAGACCCAGTACTTC.

This sequence joins TRBV6-2 or TRBV6-3 and TRBJ2-1; 12 positions agree with TRBD2. CDR3 length equals 18 residues. Per germline, CDR1 MNHEY and CDR2 SVGEGT. Germline trimming cut 2 bases from V and 3 bases from J; bases unmatched to any gene: 8. The DNA for the CDR3 is TGTGCCAGCAGTTACGGGCTAGCGGGAGGGCCACACTACAATGAGCAGTTCTTC. As protein: CASSYGLAGGPHYNEQFF.

The chain couples TRBV10-3 to TRBJ2-3, with 9 nucleotides matching TRBD2. J gave up 1 base and V 7 bases, and 3 bases lay outside the gene matches. The germline V gene has CDR1 ENHRY and CDR2 SYGVKD. The CDR3 covers 14 residues. As DNA, the CDR3 is TGTGCCATCACAAGACTAGCGGGCACAGATACGCAGTATTTT. It specifies CAITRLAGTDTQYF.

This clone appeared a single time. Other nucleotide sequences in the sample specify the same CDR3. The chain employs TRBV7-9 and TRBJ2-1, with D uncertain. The CDR3 extends over 13 amino acids. V was shortened by 1 base and J by 5 bases, with 6 bases between the two germline ends. In germline, CDR1 is SEHNR, CDR2 FQNEAQ (reference sequence). The DNA for the CDR3 is TGTGCCAGCAGCTTAGGCCAGAACAATGAGCAGTTCTTC. Protein: CASSLGQNNEQFF.

The V call is TRBV7-9, the J call TRBJ2-3, with D tentatively TRBD2 (5 bases). CDR1 SEHNR and CDR2 FQNEAQ come from the germline V gene (reference sequence). Trimming stripped 5 bases from V and 0 bases from J, with 12 bases between. The CDR3 runs to 15 residues. DNA for the CDR3: TGTGCCAGCAGCCCGGCCGGGGTAAGCACAGATACGCAGTATTTT. It yields the protein CASSPAGVSTDTQYF.

The gene calls are TRBV5-1 and TRBJ2-5, with 8 bases identical to TRBD2. From germline, CDR1 is SGHRS and CDR2 YFSETQ. J gave up 3 bases and V 1 base, and 5 bases lay outside the gene matches. This CDR3 contains 15 residues. The CDR3 nucleotides are TGCGCCAGCAGCTTGCTGGCAGCGGGAGAAGAGACCCAGTACTTC. It yields the protein CASSLLAAGEETQYF.

This chain links TRBV2 with TRBJ2-7, with 7 bases matching TRBD1. V gave up 8 bases and J gave up 0 bases; unmatched junction bases: 4. CDR3 length equals 13 residues. In germline, CDR1 is SNHLY, CDR2 FYNNEI. The DNA for the CDR3 is TGTGCCAGCGGATGGACAGGCTCCTACGAGCAGTACTTC. Its translation: CASGWTGSYEQYF.

This clone was counted once. The gene calls are TRBV9 and TRBJ2-1, with D unclear. Germline CDR1 and CDR2: SGDLS and YYNGEE. The CDR3 is 17 amino acids. Trimming cost V 3 bases and J 3 bases, with 19 bases left between them. The CDR3: CASSAPDGSSSYNEQFF. In DNA form, the CDR3 reads TGTGCCAGCAGCGCCCCCGACGGGTCTTCGAGCTACAATGAGCAGTTCTTC.

Only one count was recorded for this clone. V and J are TRBV30 and TRBJ2-5; 7 bases match TRBD2. Trimming at V came to 3 bases and at J to 3 bases, leaving 4 bases not matched to a gene. In germline, CDR1 is GTSNPN, CDR2 SVGIG (reference sequence). The CDR3 has 13 amino acids. The CDR3 nucleotides read TGTGCCTGGAGCGAGCGGGGAGAAGAGACCCAGTACTTC. This translates into CAWSERGEETQYF.